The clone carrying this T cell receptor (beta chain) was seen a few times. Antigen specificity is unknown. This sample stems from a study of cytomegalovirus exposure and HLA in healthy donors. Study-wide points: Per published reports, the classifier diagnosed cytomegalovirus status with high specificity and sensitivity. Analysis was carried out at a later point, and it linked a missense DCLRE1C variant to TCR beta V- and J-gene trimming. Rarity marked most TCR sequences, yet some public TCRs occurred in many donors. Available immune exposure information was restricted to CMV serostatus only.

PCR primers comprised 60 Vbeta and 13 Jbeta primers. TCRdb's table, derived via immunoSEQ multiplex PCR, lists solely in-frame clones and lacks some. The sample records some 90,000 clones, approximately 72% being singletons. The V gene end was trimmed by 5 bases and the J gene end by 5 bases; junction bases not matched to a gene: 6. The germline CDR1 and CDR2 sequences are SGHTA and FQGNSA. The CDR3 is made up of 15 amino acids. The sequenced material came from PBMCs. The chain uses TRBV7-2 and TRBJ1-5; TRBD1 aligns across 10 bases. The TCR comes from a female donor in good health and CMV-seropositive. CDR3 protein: CASSSRQGADQPQHF. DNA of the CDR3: TGTGCCAGCAGCAGTAGACAGGGGGCCGATCAGCCCCAGCATTTT.